This section outlines one T cell receptor beta chain sequence together with its context. PCR was performed using 60 Vbeta and 13 Jbeta primers. Repertoires were generated with immunoSEQ multiplex PCR, while TCRdb's copy carries only in-frame clones and drops some. The sample consists of some 170,000 clones, 75% to 80% of them appearing once. The sample belongs to a study of cytomegalovirus exposure and HLA in healthy donors. This clonotype was sampled from a female donor in good health and CMV-seronegative. Sequencing was performed on PBMCs.

The CDR3, as DNA: TGTGCCAGCAGCTCGACCAGGGTCTACTACGAGCAGTACTTC. It yields the protein CASSSTRVYYEQYF. The rearrangement uses TRBV11-2 and TRBJ2-7; D may be TRBD1 (5 bases). The CDR3 loop spans 14 amino acids. Trimming stripped 4 bases from V and 3 bases from J, with 13 bases between. Germline assignment: CDR1 SGHAT and CDR2 FQNNGV.